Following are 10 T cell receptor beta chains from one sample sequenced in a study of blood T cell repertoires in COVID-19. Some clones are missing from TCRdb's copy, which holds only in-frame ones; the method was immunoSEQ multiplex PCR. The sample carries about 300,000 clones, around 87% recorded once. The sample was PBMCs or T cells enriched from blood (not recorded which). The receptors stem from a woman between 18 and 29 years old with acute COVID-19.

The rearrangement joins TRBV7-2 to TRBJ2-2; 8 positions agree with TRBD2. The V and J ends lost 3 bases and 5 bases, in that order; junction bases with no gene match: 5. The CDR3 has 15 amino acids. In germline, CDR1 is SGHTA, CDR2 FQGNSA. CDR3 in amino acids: CASSFGAGVTGELFF. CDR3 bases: TGTGCCAGCAGCTTTGGAGCGGGAGTTACCGGGGAGCTGTTTTTT.

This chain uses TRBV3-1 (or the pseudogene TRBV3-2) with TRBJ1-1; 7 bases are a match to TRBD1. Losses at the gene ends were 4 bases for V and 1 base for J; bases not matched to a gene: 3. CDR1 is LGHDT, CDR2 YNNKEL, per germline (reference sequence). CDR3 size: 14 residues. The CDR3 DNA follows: TGTGCCAGCAGCCGACAGGGACAGAACACTGAAGCTTTCTTT. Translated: CASSRQGQNTEAFF.

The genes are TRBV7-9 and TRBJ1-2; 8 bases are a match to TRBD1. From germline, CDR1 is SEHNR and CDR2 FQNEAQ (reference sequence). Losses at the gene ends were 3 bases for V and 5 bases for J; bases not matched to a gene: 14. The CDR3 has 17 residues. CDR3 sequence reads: CASSFIPDGQGFYGYTF. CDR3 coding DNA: TGTGCCAGCAGCTTTATCCCCGACGGACAGGGTTTTTATGGCTACACCTTC.

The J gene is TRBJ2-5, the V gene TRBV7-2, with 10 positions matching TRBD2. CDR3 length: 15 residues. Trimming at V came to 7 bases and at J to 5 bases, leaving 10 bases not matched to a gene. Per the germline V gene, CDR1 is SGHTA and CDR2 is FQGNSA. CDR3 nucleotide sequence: TGTGCCAGCATCCAGGCTAGCGGGAGTCGGGAGACCCAGTACTTC. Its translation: CASIQASGSRETQYF.

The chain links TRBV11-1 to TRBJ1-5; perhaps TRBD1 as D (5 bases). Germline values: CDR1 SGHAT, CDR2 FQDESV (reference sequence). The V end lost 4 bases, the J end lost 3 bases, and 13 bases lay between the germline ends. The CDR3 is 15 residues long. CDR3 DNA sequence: TGTGCCAGCAGCTGGGCAGCCAGGGACAATCAGCCCCAGCATTTT. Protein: CASSWAARDNQPQHF.

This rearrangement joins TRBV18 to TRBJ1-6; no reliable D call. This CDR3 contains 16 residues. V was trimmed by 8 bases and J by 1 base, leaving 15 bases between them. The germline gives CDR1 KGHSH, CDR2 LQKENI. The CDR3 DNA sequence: TGTGCCAGCACAACCCTGTCGACATCCTATAATTCACCCCTCCACTTT. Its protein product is CASTTLSTSYNSPLHF. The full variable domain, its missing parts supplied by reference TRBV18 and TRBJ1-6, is NAGVMQNPRHLVRRRGQEARLRCSPMKGHSHVYWYRQLPEEGLKFMVYLQKENIIDESGMPKERFSAEFPKEGPSILRIQQVVRGDSAAYFCASTTLSTSYNSPLHFGNGTRLTVT.

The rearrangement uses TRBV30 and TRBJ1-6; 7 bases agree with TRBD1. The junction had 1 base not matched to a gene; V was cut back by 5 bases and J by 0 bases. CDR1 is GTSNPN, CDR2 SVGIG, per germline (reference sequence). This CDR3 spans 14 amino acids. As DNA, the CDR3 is TGTGCCTGGGCAGGGGGCTCCTATAATTCACCCCTCCACTTT. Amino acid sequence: CAWAGGSYNSPLHF.

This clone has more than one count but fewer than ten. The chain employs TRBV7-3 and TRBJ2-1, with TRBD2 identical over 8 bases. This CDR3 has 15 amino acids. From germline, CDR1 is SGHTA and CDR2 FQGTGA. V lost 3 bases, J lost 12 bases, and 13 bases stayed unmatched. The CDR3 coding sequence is TGTGCCAGCAGCTTGAGCGGGAGCGCTAGCCCAATGCAGTTCTTC. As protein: CASSLSGSASPMQFF.

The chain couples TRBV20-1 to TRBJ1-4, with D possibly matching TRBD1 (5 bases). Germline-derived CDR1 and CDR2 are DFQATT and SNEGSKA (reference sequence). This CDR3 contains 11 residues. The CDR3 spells CRAGLREKLFF. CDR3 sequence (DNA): TGCAGGGCGGGGCTACGGGAAAAACTGTTTTTT.

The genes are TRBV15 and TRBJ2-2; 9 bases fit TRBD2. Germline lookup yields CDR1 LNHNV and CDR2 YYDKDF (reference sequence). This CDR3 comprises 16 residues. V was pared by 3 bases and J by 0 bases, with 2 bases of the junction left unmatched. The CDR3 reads CATSRRLAANTGELFF. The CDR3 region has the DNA TGTGCCACCAGCAGGAGACTAGCGGCGAACACCGGGGAGCTGTTTTTT.